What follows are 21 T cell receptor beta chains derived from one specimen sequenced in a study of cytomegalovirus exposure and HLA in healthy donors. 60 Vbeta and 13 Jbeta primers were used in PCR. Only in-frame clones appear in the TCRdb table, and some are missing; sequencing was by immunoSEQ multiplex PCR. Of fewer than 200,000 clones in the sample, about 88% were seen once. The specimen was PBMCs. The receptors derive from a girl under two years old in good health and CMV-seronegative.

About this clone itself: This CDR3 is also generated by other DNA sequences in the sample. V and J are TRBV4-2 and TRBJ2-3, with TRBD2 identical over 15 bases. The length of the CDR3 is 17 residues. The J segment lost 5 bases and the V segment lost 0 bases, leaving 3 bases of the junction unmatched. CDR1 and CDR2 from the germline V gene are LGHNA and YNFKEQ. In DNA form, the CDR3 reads TGTGCCAGCAGCCAAGATGGACTAGCGGGAGGGAAAGATACGCAGTATTTT. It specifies CASSQDGLAGGKDTQYF.

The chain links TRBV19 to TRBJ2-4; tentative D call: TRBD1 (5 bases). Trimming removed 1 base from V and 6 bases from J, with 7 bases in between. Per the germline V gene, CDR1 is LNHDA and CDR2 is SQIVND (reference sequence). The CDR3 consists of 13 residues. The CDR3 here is CASSIVDRNIQYF. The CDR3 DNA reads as TGTGCCAGTAGTATAGTAGACAGAAACATTCAGTACTTC.

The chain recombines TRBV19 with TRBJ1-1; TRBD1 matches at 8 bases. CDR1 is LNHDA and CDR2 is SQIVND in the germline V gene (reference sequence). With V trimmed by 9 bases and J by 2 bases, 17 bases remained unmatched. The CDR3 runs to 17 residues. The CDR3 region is CASISLLTGAQNTEAFF. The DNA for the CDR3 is TGTGCCAGCATCTCCCTTCTGACAGGGGCGCAAAACACTGAAGCTTTCTTT.

The CDR3 nucleotides read TGTGCCAGCAGTGAAACTAGCGGGAGGGCCTTTTGGGCTGAGACCCAGTACTTC. Translated: CASSETSGRAFWAETQYF. The V and J genes are TRBV6-1 and TRBJ2-5; 13 nucleotides match TRBD2. The trim removed 2 bases at V and 5 bases at J, leaving 11 bases unmatched. The CDR3 has 18 amino acids. From germline, CDR1 is MNHNS and CDR2 SASEGT.

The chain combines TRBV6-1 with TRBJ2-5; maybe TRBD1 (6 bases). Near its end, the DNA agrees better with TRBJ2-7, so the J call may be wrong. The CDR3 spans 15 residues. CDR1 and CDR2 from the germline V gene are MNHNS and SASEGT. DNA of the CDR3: TGTGCCAGCAGTGACGCGACAGGAATGGCCTACGAGCAGTACTTC. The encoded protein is CASSDATGMAYEQYF.

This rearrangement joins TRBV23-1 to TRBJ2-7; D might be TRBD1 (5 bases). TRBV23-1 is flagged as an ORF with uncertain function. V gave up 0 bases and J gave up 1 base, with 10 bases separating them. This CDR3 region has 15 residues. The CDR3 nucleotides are TGCGCCAGCAGTCAATCGGTACAGGAATCCTACGAGCAGTACTTC. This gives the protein CASSQSVQESYEQYF.

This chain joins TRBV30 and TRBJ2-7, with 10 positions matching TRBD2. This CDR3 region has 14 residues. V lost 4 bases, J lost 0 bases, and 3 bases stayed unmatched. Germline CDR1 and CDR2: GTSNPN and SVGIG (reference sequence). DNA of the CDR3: TGTGCCTGGAAACTAGCGGGGAGCTCCTACGAGCAGTACTTC. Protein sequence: CAWKLAGSSYEQYF.

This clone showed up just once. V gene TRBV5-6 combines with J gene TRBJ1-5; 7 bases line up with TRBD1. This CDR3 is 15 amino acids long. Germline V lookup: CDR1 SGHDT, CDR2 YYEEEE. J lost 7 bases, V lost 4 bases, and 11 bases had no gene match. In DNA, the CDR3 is TGTGCCAGCAGCCGAGGGGGACAGTACGGGCAGCCCCAGCATTTT. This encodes CASSRGGQYGQPQHF.

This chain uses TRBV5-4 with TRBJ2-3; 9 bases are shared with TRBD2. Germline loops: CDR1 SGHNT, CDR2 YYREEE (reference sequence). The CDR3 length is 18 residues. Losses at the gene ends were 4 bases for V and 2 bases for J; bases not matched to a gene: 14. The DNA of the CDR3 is TGTGCCAGCAGCCCAATATGGGGCCGCGGGGGGGCCACAGATACGCAGTATTTT. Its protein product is CASSPIWGRGGATDTQYF.

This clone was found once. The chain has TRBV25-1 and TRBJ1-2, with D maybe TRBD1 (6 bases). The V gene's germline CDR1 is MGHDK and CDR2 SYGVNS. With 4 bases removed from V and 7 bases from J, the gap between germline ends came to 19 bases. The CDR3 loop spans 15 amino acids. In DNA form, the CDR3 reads TGTGCCAGCAGTGTAGGTACAGGGAGCTGGAGTGGCTACACCTTC. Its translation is CASSVGTGSWSGYTF.

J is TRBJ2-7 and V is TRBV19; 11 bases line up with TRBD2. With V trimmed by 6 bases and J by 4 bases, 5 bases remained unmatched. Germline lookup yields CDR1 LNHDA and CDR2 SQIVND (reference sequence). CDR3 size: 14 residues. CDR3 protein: CASSTTSGSYEQYF. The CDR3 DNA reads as TGTGCCAGTAGCACCACTAGCGGGAGTTACGAGCAGTACTTC. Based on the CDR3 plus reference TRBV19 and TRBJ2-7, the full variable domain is DGGITQSPKYLFRKEGQNVTLSCEQNLNHDAMYWYRQDPGQGLRLIYYSQIVNDFQKGDIAEGYSVSREKKESFPLTVTSAQKNPTAFYLCASSTTSGSYEQYFGPGTRLTVT.

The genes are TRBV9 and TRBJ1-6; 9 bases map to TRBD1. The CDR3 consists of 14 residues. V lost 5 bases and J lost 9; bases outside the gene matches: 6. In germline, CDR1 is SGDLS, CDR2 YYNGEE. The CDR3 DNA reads TGTGCCAGCAGTAGCCGGGACAGGGCTTCACCCCTCCACTTT. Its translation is CASSSRDRASPLHF.

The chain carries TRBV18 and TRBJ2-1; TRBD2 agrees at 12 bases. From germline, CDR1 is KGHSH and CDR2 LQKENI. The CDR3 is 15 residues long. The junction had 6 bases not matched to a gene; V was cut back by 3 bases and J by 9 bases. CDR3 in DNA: TGTGCCAGCTCACCGACTAGCGGGGGAGGGAGTGAGCAGTTCTTC. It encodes CASSPTSGGGSEQFF.

The CDR3: CASATRAGGDTGELFF. CDR3 nucleotide sequence: TGTGCCAGCGCGACGAGAGCGGGAGGAGACACCGGGGAGCTGTTTTTT. The chain is built from TRBV19 and TRBJ2-2; TRBD2 matches at 9 bases. The CDR3 sequence is 16 residues long. Trimming at V came to 9 bases and at J to 3 bases, leaving 11 bases not matched to a gene. Germline CDR1 LNHDA, CDR2 SQIVND (reference sequence).

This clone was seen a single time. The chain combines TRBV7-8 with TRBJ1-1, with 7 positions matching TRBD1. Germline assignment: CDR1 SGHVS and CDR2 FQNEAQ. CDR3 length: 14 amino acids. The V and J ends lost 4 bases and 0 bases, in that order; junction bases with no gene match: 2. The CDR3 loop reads CASSSGQMNTEAFF. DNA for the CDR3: TGTGCCAGCAGCTCGGGACAGATGAACACTGAAGCTTTCTTT. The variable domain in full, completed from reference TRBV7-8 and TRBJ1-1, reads GAGVSQSPRYKVAKRGQDVALRCDPISGHVSLFWYQQALGQGPEFLTYFQNEAQLDKSGLPSDRFFAERPEGSVSTLKIQRTQQEDSAVYLCASSSGQMNTEAFFGQGTRLTVV.

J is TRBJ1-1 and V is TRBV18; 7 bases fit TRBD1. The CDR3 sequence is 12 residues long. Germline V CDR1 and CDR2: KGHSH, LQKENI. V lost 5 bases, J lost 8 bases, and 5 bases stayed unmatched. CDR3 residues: CASSRPGQEAFF. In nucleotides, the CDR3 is TGTGCCAGCTCAAGACCGGGACAGGAAGCTTTCTTT.

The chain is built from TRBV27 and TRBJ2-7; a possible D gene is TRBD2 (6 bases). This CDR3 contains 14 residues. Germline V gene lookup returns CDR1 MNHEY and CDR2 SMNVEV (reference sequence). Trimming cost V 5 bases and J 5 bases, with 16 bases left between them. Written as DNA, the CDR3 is TGTGCCAGCAGTCAATACAAGACTAGTAACGAGCAGTACTTC. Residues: CASSQYKTSNEQYF.

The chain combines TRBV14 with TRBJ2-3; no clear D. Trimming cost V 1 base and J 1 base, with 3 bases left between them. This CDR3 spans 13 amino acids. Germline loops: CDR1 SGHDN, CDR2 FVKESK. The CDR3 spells CASSQVGTDTQYF. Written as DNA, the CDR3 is TGTGCCAGCAGCCAAGTCGGCACAGATACGCAGTATTTT.

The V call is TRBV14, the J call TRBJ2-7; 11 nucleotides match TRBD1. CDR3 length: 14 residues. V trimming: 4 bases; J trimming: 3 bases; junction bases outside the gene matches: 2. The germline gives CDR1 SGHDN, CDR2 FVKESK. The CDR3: CASSRGQGDYEQYF. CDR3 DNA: TGTGCCAGCAGCCGGGGACAGGGGGACTACGAGCAGTACTTC. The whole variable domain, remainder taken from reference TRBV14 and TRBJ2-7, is EAGVTQFPSHSVIEKGQTVTLRCDPISGHDNLYWYRRVMGKEIKFLLHFVKESKQDESGMPNNRFLAERTGGTYSTLKVQPAELEDSGVYFCASSRGQGDYEQYFGPGTRLTVT.

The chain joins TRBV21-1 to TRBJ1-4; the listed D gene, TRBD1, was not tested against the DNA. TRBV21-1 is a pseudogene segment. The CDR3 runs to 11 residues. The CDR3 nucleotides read TGTGCCAGCAAAGGGGATGAAAAACTGTTTTTT. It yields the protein CASKGDEKLFF.

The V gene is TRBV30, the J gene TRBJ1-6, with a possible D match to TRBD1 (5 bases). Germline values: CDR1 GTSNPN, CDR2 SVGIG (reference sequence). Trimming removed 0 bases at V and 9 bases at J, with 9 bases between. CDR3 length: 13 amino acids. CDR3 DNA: TGTGCCTGGAGTGTTGGGGGAGGTTCACCCCTCCACTTT. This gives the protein CAWSVGGGSPLHF.